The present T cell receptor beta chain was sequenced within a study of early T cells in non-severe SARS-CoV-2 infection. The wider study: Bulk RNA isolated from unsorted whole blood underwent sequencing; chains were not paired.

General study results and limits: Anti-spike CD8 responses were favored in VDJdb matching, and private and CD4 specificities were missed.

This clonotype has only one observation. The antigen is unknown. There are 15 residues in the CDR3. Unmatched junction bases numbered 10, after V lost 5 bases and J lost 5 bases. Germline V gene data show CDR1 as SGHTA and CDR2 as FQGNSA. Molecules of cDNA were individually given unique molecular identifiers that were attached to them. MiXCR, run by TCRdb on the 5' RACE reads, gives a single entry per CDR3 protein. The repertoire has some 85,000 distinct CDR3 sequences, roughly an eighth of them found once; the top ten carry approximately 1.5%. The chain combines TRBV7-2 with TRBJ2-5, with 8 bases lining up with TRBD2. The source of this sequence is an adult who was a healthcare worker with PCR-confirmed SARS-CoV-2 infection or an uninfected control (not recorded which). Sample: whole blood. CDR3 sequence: CASSLSRGDLETQYF. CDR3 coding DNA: TGTGCCAGCAGCCTCTCGCGGGGGGACCTGGAGACCCAGTACTTC.